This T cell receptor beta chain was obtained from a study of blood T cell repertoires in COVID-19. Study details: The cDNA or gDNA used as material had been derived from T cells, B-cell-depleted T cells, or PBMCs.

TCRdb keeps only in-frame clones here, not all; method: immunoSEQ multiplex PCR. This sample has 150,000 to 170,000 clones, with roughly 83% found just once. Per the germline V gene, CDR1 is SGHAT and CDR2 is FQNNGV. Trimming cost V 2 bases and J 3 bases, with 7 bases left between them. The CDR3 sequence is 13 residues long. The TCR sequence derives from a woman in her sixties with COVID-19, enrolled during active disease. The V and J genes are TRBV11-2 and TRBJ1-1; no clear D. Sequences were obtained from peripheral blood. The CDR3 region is CASSLKKHTEAFF. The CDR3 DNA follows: TGTGCCAGCAGCTTAAAGAAGCACACTGAAGCTTTCTTT. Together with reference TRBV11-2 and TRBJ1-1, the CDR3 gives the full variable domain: EAGVAQSPRYKIIEKRQSVAFWCNPISGHATLYWYQQILGQGPKLLIQFQNNGVVDDSQLPKDRFSAERLKGVDSTLKIQPAKLEDSAVYLCASSLKKHTEAFFGQGTRLTVV.